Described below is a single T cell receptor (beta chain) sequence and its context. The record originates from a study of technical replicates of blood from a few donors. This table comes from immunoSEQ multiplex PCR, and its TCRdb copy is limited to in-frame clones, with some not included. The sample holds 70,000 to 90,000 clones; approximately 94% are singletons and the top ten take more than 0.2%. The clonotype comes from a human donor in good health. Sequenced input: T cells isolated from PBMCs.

DNA for the CDR3: TGCGCCAGACGGACAGGCCTTAATCAGCCCCAGCATTTT. Translating gives CARRTGLNQPQHF. The V call is TRBV10-2, the J call TRBJ1-5; TRBD1 agrees at 7 bases. The CDR3 is 13 residues long. V shed 9 bases and J 4 bases; nucleotides not matched to a gene: 6. Germline V gene sequence: CDR1 WSHSY, CDR2 SAAADI.